This T cell receptor (beta chain) was profiled in a study of OX40 agonist ivuxolimab in advanced cancers. In the study overall: Ivuxolimab, which targeted the costimulatory receptor OX40 (CD134), was an agonistic, fully human IgG2 monoclonal antibody. Intravenous ivuxolimab was administered to patients every 2 weeks at six dose levels: 0.01, 0.1, 0.3, 1.5, 3 and 10 mg/kg. Partial responses occurred in three dose-escalation patients: two with cutaneous melanoma and one with hepatocellular carcinoma. Peripheral TCRbeta sequencing aimed to test whether ivuxolimab altered TCR sequence diversity and caused clonal T-cell expansion. The dose-escalation cohort was roughly 80% male with a mean age of approximately 60 years, ranging from roughly 20 to 80. Patients were allowed to have had prior anti-PD-1, anti-PD-L1 or anti-CTLA-4 therapy, and around 40% of the dose-escalation patients had previously received checkpoint inhibitors. The paper describes the monotherapy dose-escalation part (N ≈ 49 patients) of the phase I trial of ivuxolimab. Of the roughly 52 patients in dose escalation, about 20 had hepatocellular carcinoma, around 15 had melanoma, 9 had renal cell carcinoma and 9 had head and neck cancer. The research as a whole found: After ivuxolimab, more expanded clones were found on average in CD8+ T cells than in CD4+ T cells. In the 0.1-3.0 mg/kg groups, partial responders had among the lowest normalized peripheral clonal expansion, particularly in CD8+ T cells. At doses from 0.1 to 3.0 mg/kg, clonal expansion was seen in both CD4+ and CD8+ blood T cells between baseline and week 6. Low levels of normalized T-cell clonal expansion were also seen in some patients who did not respond. The antigen specificity of the clonally expanded peripheral T cells was not determined.

As regards this clone: Its binding antigen is unknown. Qualities for individual bases were not recorded, and no much larger clone is one base off.

Genomic DNA was isolated from the sorted cells so that the TCRbeta CDR3 region could be sequenced. The immunoSEQ Assay was used to sequence the TCRbeta CDR3 regions. TCRdb's version of the immuneACCESS table is confined to in-frame rearrangements and falls short of the full clone set. An unresolved V gene accounts for under half of the shortfall where checked; the remainder is of unknown origin. In this sample the table shows 40,000 to 55,000 clones, about four fifths of which occur a single time. The ten largest clones capture more than 2% of the sample. The trial excluded patients who had a history of autoimmune disease or were on systemic immunosuppression. Peripheral blood for TCR sequencing was collected from all dose cohorts at baseline, on cycle 4 day 1, and on cycle 7 day 1. The samples were taken from a phase I, first-in-human, multicenter, open-label dose-escalation trial of ivuxolimab. Adults with locally advanced or metastatic melanoma, renal cell, hepatocellular, or head and neck squamous cell carcinoma were enrolled in the trial. Before TCR sequencing, CD4+ T cells and CD8+ T cells were sorted from peripheral blood as separate populations.

Sequences LNHDA (CDR1) and SQIVND (CDR2) are obtained from the germline V gene (reference sequence). The germline V end is reduced by 3 bases and the J end by 8 bases; junction bases left unmatched: 12. The CDR3 measures 17 amino acids from cysteine to phenylalanine. Only the CDR3 DNA stays, 51 bases, in frame from base 1. This sample comprised CD4+ or CD8+ T cells sorted from blood, obtained in a trial of the OX40 agonist ivuxolimab. The chain was built from TRBV19 and TRBJ1-6; 8 bases in the junction line up with TRBD1. The receptor was isolated from an adult with an advanced solid tumor such as melanoma, head and neck, liver or kidney cancer. The CDR3 region: CASSIPIMDRDYSPLHF. The sequenced DNA is TGTGCCAGTAGTATCCCAATCATGGACAGGGATTATTCACCCCTCCACTTT. Where the CDR3 stops, the reference TRBV19 and TRBJ1-6 genes take over; the full variable domain is DGGITQSPKYLFRKEGQNVTLSCEQNLNHDAMYWYRQDPGQGLRLIYYSQIVNDFQKGDIAEGYSVSREKKESFPLTVTSAQKNPTAFYLCASSIPIMDRDYSPLHFGNGTRLTVT.